Listed here is a single T cell receptor beta chain. The CDR3 runs to 11 residues. V lost 3 bases, J lost 8 bases, and 5 bases lay in between. The germline V gene has CDR1 MNHEY and CDR2 SMNVEV (reference sequence). Sequencing used immunoSEQ multiplex PCR; TCRdb keeps in-frame clones, though not all of them. In the table there are 170,000 or so clones, about 93% of which are singletons. This sample is part of a study of control samples from healthy donors and cancer patients. This clonotype was obtained from a man aged 18 to 29 in good health. V gene TRBV27 combines with J gene TRBJ2-1, with D maybe TRBD2 (5 bases). The sequenced material came from blood. CDR3 sequence reads: CASSLGDEQFF. The CDR3 DNA follows: TGTGCCAGCAGTTTGGGAGATGAGCAGTTCTTC.